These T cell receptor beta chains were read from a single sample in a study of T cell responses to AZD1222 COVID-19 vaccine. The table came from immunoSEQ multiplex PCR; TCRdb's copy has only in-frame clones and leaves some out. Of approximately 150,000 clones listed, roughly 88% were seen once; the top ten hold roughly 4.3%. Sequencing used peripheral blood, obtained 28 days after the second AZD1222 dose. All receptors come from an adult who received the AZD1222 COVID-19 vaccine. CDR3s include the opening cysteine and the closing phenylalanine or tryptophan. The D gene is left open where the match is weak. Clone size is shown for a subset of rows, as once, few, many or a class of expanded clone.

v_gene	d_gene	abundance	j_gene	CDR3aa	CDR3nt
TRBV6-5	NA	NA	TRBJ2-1	CASSYSWDTSYNEQFF	TGTGCCAGCAGTTACTCCTGGGACACCTCCTACAATGAGCAGTTCTTC
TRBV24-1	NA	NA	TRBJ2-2	CATSSSGELFF	TGTGCCACCAGTTCCTCGGGGGAGCTGTTTTTT
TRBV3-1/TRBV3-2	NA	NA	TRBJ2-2	CASSQIGGKTGELFF	TGTGCCAGCAGCCAGATAGGAGGGAAGACCGGGGAGCTGTTTTTT
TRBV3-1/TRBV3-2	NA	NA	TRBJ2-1	CASSQYPGGQNEQFF	TGTGCCAGCAGCCAATATCCGGGGGGACAAAATGAGCAGTTCTTC
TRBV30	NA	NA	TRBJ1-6	CAWREGNPYNSPLHF	TGTGCCTGGAGGGAGGGGAATCCTTATAATTCACCCCTCCACTTT
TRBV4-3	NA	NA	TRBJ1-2	CASSQWGSGGYTF	TGCGCCAGCAGCCAATGGGGTTCGGGCGGCTACACCTTC
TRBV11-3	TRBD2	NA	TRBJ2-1	CASSSGLAGGPRFF	TGTGCCAGCAGCTCCGGACTAGCGGGGGGGCCACGGTTCTTC
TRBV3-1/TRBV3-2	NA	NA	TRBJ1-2	CASSQGGYGYTF	TGTGCCAGCAGCCAAGGAGGGTATGGCTACACCTTC
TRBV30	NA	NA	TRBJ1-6	CAWKEGGRVGFSPLHF	TGTGCCTGGAAAGAGGGCGGCCGGGTCGGGTTTTCACCCCTCCACTTT
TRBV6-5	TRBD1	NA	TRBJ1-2	CATLLTGQGYYGYTF	TGTGCCACTCTTCTCACAGGACAGGGGTACTATGGCTACACCTTC
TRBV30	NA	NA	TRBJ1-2	CAWMGDYNYGYTF	TGTGCCTGGATGGGGGACTATAACTATGGCTACACCTTC
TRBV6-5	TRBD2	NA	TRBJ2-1	CASKTGTTYEQFF	TGTGCCAGCAAGACCGGGACTACTTATGAGCAGTTCTTC
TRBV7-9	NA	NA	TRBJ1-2	CASSYPGLNYGYTF	TGTGCCAGCAGCTACCCGGGCCTTAACTATGGCTACACCTTC
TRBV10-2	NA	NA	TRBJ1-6	CASSEWFNSPLHF	TGCGCCAGCAGTGAGTGGTTTAATTCACCCCTCCACTTT
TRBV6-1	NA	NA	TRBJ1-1	CASSEDRGVRNTEAFF	TGTGCCAGCAGTGAAGACCGGGGGGTCCGGAACACTGAAGCTTTCTTT
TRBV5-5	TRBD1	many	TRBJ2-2	CASSYDRGSNTGELFF	TGTGCCAGCAGCTACGACAGGGGGAGCAACACCGGGGAGCTGTTTTTT
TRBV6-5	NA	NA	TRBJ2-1	CASSPDFGIVNEQFF	TGTGCCAGCAGCCCCGACTTCGGTATTGTCAATGAGCAGTTCTTC
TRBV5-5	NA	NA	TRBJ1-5	CASSLEGWGDQPQHF	TGTGCCAGCAGCTTGGAGGGTTGGGGCGATCAGCCCCAGCATTTT
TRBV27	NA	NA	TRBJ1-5	CASTPVGGPQHF	TGTGCCAGCACCCCGGTGGGGGGGCCCCAGCATTTT